This record looks at one T cell receptor beta chain sequence and its context. Its antigen remains unidentified. Only in-frame clones appear in the TCRdb table, and some are missing; sequencing was by immunoSEQ multiplex PCR. The sample includes some 130,000 clones, approximately 84% of them seen just once. This sample was included in a study of cytomegalovirus exposure and HLA in healthy donors. Overall study: The 120 or so validation repertoires, a later analysis reported, used the same platform as the approximately 630 first-cohort repertoires.

Overall study findings and caveats: Researchers counted some 150 TCR beta chains as cytomegalovirus-associated. As confirmed in vitro, a few CMV-associated chains were specific for CMV antigens.

Germline lookup yields CDR1 SGHTA and CDR2 FQGNSA. V was clipped by 6 bases and J by 5 bases; unmatched bases: 8. The CDR3 runs 17 residues. The donors were part of the approximately 130-subject validation cohort, which stood apart from the approximately 700-subject first cohort. V and J are TRBV7-2 and TRBJ2-3, with 16 bases matching TRBD2. This clonotype was obtained from a man aged 30-40 years in good health and CMV-seropositive. Sequencing was performed on PBMCs. The CDR3 spells CASSPGLAGGLRDTQYF. The CDR3 coding sequence is TGTGCCAGCAGTCCGGGACTAGCGGGAGGGCTGAGAGATACGCAGTATTTT. The variable domain in full, completed from reference TRBV7-2 and TRBJ2-3, reads GAGVSQSPSNKVTEKGKDVELRCDPISGHTALYWYRQSLGQGLEFLIYFQGNSAPDKSGLPSDRFSAERTGGSVSTLTIQRTQQEDSAVYLCASSPGLAGGLRDTQYFGPGTRLTVL.